This T cell receptor (beta chain) was captured by sequencing in a study of early T cells in non-severe SARS-CoV-2 infection (dated by TCRdb to 2020 to 2022). With regard to the full study: Because TCR sequencing was done on bulk RNA from unsorted whole blood, the alpha and beta chains could not be paired.

In this sample, this clonotype turned up a few times. The clone's antigen remains unknown. No per-base quality is available; no much larger clone lies one base away. Set within a cohort of healthcare workers in London, UK, this nested case-control study involved weekly PCR testing of nasopharyngeal swabs along with blood sampling. Between 23 and 31 March 2020, the week of the UK lockdown, healthcare workers were enrolled and then followed up weekly for as long as 16 weeks. Library preparation was by 5' RACE. Sequencing instrument: NextSeq 500. The TCR library protocol attached unique molecular identifiers to individual cDNA molecules to correct for sequencing error and PCR bias. TCR alpha and beta chains were both sequenced, and the abundances of alpha and beta sequences in each sample were closely correlated with each other. Per the original workflow: Decombinator V4 was used to annotate TCR sequences for V gene, J gene and CDR3. TCRs were defined as expanded if a significant change between any two time points was detected under a Poisson model with p below 0.0001. TCR abundances were normalised to the total number of TCRs sequenced in each sample and reported as counts per million. MAIT TCRs were defined by TRAV1-2 paired with TRAJ12, TRAJ20 or TRAJ33, and iNKT TCRs by TRAV10 paired with TRAJ18. A search of VDJdb, accessed on 1 November 2021, was run for TCRs annotated to CMV, EBV and SARS-CoV-2, with TCRs annotated for multiple antigens excluded. TCRdb trimmed public reads at Q25 via fastp, called clones via MiXCR and kept in-frame beta chains. A single entry per CDR3 protein holds the most common genes and DNA from its merged rows. These V and J calls derive from TCRdb rather than the authors' analysis. In all, the sample holds 50,000 to 75,000 distinct CDR3 sequences, and roughly 8.2% of those were seen once. The biggest ten clones account for around an eighth of the sample.

Overall results and qualifications from the work: VDJdb matching was skewed toward anti-spike CD8 responses and likely underestimated virus-specific expansions, missing private and CD4 specificities.

At the junction V is shortened by 4 bases and J by 0 bases; bases outside the gene matches: 2. Per the germline V gene (reference sequence), SGHKS is the CDR1 and YYEKEE is the CDR2. Measured from the cysteine to the phenylalanine, the CDR3 is 16 residues long. Just CDR3 DNA is preserved here, 48 bases in frame from base 1. Recombination joined TRBV5-5 with TRBJ2-1; 12 middle bases align to TRBD2. Sequencing was performed on whole blood, taken at baseline. The clonotype originates from an adult who was a healthcare worker with PCR-confirmed SARS-CoV-2 infection or an uninfected control (not recorded which). The CDR3: CASSGGLAGSYNEQFF. The DNA is as follows: TGTGCCAGCAGCGGGGGACTAGCGGGCTCCTACAATGAGCAGTTCTTC. With the portions outside the CDR3 filled from the reference TRBV5-5 and TRBJ2-1 genes, the complete variable region becomes DAGVTQSPTHLIKTRGQQVTLRCSPISGHKSVSWYQQVLGQGPQFIFQYYEKEERGRGNFPDRFSARQFPNYSSELNVNALLLGDSALYLCASSGGLAGSYNEQFFGPGTRLTVL.